A selection of T cell receptor beta chains follows, all from one sample in a study of cytomegalovirus exposure and HLA in healthy donors. Produced via immunoSEQ multiplex PCR; TCRdb's table is partial and in-frame only. The profile shows about 240,000 clones, approximately 86% of them singletons. The sample consisted of PBMCs. These TCRs come from a woman in her twenties or thirties in good health and CMV-seropositive. The CDR3 runs from the conserved cysteine through the conserved F or W. Fields, in order: V gene, D gene, clone size, J gene, CDR3 protein, CDR3 DNA. The D gene is left open where the match is weak. Size values are once, few and many counts, or a class for expanded clones, and some rows have none.

v_call: TRBV5-6
d_call: TRBD1
clone_size: .
j_call: TRBJ1-2
cdr3_aa: CASSLPTGRTPVMGYTF
cdr3_nt: TGTGCCAGCAGCCTACCGACAGGGAGGACGCCTGTGATGGGCTACACCTTC

v_call: TRBV10-1
d_call: TRBD2
clone_size: .
j_call: TRBJ2-1
cdr3_aa: CASSAVASGTNEQFF
cdr3_nt: TGCGCCAGCAGTGCCGTCGCTAGCGGGACCAATGAGCAGTTCTTC

v_call: TRBV5-1
d_call: TRBD1
clone_size: .
j_call: TRBJ2-7
cdr3_aa: CASSSGTGSPHEQYF
cdr3_nt: TGCGCCAGCAGCAGCGGGACAGGGAGCCCCCACGAGCAGTACTTC

v_call: TRBV19
d_call: TRBD1
clone_size: few
j_call: TRBJ2-2
cdr3_aa: CASSHQGAINTGELFF
cdr3_nt: TGTGCCAGTAGTCACCAGGGGGCAATTAACACCGGGGAGCTGTTTTTT

v_call: TRBV7-9
d_call: .
clone_size: .
j_call: TRBJ1-5
cdr3_aa: CASSSGALNQPQHF
cdr3_nt: TGTGCCAGCAGCTCAGGGGCCCTAAATCAGCCCCAGCATTTT

v_call: TRBV28
d_call: TRBD2
clone_size: .
j_call: TRBJ2-3
cdr3_aa: CASSYFSGRTDTQYF
cdr3_nt: TGTGCCAGCAGCTACTTTAGCGGGAGAACAGATACGCAGTATTTT

v_call: TRBV5-6
d_call: TRBD2
clone_size: .
j_call: TRBJ2-7
cdr3_aa: CASNLKGLAISYEQYF
cdr3_nt: TGTGCCAGCAACTTAAAGGGACTAGCAATCTCCTACGAGCAGTACTTC

v_call: TRBV30
d_call: .
clone_size: .
j_call: TRBJ1-1
cdr3_aa: CAWSVAGAILTEAFF
cdr3_nt: TGTGCCTGGAGTGTGGCAGGGGCGATTTTAACTGAAGCTTTCTTT

v_call: TRBV5-1
d_call: .
clone_size: .
j_call: TRBJ1-5
cdr3_aa: CASSLDGGNQPQHF
cdr3_nt: TGCGCCAGCAGCTTGGACGGAGGAAATCAGCCCCAGCATTTT

v_call: TRBV11-2
d_call: .
clone_size: .
j_call: TRBJ1-4
cdr3_aa: CASSLLSTNEKLFF
cdr3_nt: TGTGCCAGCAGCTTACTTTCCACTAATGAAAAACTGTTTTTT

v_call: TRBV2
d_call: .
clone_size: .
j_call: TRBJ2-2
cdr3_aa: CASRPSETGELFF
cdr3_nt: TGTGCCAGCAGACCGTCGGAGACCGGGGAGCTGTTTTTT

v_call: TRBV2
d_call: .
clone_size: once
j_call: TRBJ1-4
cdr3_aa: CASSEGLNEKLFF
cdr3_nt: TGTGCCAGCAGTGAGGGCCTTAATGAAAAACTGTTTTTT

v_call: TRBV28
d_call: TRBD2
clone_size: .
j_call: TRBJ2-2
cdr3_aa: CASTGGRFWAGELFF
cdr3_nt: TGTGCCAGCACGGGCGGGAGGTTTTGGGCCGGGGAGCTGTTTTTT

v_call: TRBV4-1
d_call: .
clone_size: once
j_call: TRBJ2-1
cdr3_aa: CASSQDVKGPPTDNEQFF
cdr3_nt: TGCGCCAGCAGCCAAGATGTAAAAGGCCCACCGACAGACAATGAGCAGTTCTTC

v_call: TRBV11-2
d_call: TRBD1
clone_size: .
j_call: TRBJ2-1
cdr3_aa: CASSFPGQGVHEQFF
cdr3_nt: TGTGCCAGCAGTTTCCCGGGACAGGGGGTCCATGAGCAGTTCTTC

v_call: TRBV30
d_call: TRBD1
clone_size: .
j_call: TRBJ1-1
cdr3_aa: CAWSPDRGFEAFF
cdr3_nt: TGTGCCTGGAGTCCGGACAGGGGCTTTGAAGCTTTCTTT

v_call: TRBV5-8
d_call: TRBD1
clone_size: .
j_call: TRBJ2-7
cdr3_aa: CASSYFGGPGQFYEQYF
cdr3_nt: TGTGCCAGCAGCTATTTTGGGGGTCCGGGACAGTTTTACGAGCAGTACTTC

v_call: TRBV18
d_call: .
clone_size: .
j_call: TRBJ1-5
cdr3_aa: CASSPVPGGEPQHF
cdr3_nt: TGTGCCAGCTCACCTGTACCGGGAGGGGAGCCCCAGCATTTT

v_call: TRBV18
d_call: TRBD1
clone_size: .
j_call: TRBJ1-2
cdr3_aa: CASSPSIQGARGYTF
cdr3_nt: TGTGCCAGCTCACCAAGTATCCAGGGGGCTCGTGGCTACACCTTC

v_call: TRBV18
d_call: TRBD1
clone_size: .
j_call: TRBJ2-7
cdr3_aa: CASSQSTGVYEQYF
cdr3_nt: TGTGCCAGCTCACAGTCGACAGGGGTCTACGAGCAGTACTTC

v_call: TRBV11-3
d_call: TRBD2
clone_size: .
j_call: TRBJ2-3
cdr3_aa: CASSRGGSGSATTDTQYF
cdr3_nt: TGTGCCAGCAGCCGGGGCGGGAGCGGTAGCGCCACCACAGATACGCAGTATTTT

v_call: TRBV7-2
d_call: .
clone_size: .
j_call: TRBJ2-3
cdr3_aa: CASSFFNTDTQYF
cdr3_nt: TGTGCCAGCAGCTTTTTTAACACAGATACGCAGTATTTT

v_call: TRBV10-3
d_call: .
clone_size: once
j_call: TRBJ1-1
cdr3_aa: CATVPGVQRNTEAFF
cdr3_nt: TGTGCCACTGTACCCGGGGTGCAACGGAACACTGAAGCTTTCTTT

v_call: TRBV27
d_call: TRBD2
clone_size: .
j_call: TRBJ2-3
cdr3_aa: CASSLWLAGGDTQYF
cdr3_nt: TGTGCCAGCAGTTTGTGGCTAGCGGGAGGAGATACGCAGTATTTT

v_call: TRBV4-1
d_call: .
clone_size: .
j_call: TRBJ2-2
cdr3_aa: CASSLYQGRDGELFF
cdr3_nt: TGCGCCAGCAGTTTGTATCAAGGGCGGGACGGGGAGCTGTTTTTT

v_call: TRBV6-5
d_call: TRBD1
clone_size: .
j_call: TRBJ2-7
cdr3_aa: CASRAGTGGYEQYF
cdr3_nt: TGTGCCAGCAGAGCCGGGACAGGAGGGTACGAGCAGTACTTC

v_call: TRBV19
d_call: TRBD1
clone_size: .
j_call: TRBJ1-2
cdr3_aa: CASRDRGGNGYTF
cdr3_nt: TGTGCCAGTAGGGACAGGGGCGGGAATGGCTACACCTTC

v_call: TRBV11-2
d_call: TRBD2
clone_size: few
j_call: TRBJ2-7
cdr3_aa: CASSLGSGRVYEQYF
cdr3_nt: TGTGCCAGCAGCTTAGGTAGCGGGAGGGTCTACGAGCAGTACTTC

v_call: TRBV7-2
d_call: TRBD2
clone_size: .
j_call: TRBJ2-5
cdr3_aa: CASSRAGGTETQYF
cdr3_nt: TGTGCCAGCAGCCGAGCGGGAGGTACAGAGACCCAGTACTTC

v_call: TRBV10-3
d_call: .
clone_size: .
j_call: TRBJ1-5
cdr3_aa: CAISESRGNQPQHF
cdr3_nt: TGTGCCATCAGTGAGTCGCGAGGGAATCAGCCCCAGCATTTT

v_call: TRBV6-5
d_call: .
clone_size: .
j_call: TRBJ1-1
cdr3_aa: CASSPTVNTEAFF
cdr3_nt: TGTGCCAGCAGTCCGACTGTGAACACTGAAGCTTTCTTT

v_call: TRBV7-6
d_call: TRBD2
clone_size: .
j_call: TRBJ2-2
cdr3_aa: CASSSGLAGVTGELFF
cdr3_nt: TGTGCCAGCAGCTCAGGACTAGCGGGAGTTACCGGGGAGCTGTTTTTT

v_call: TRBV6-6
d_call: .
clone_size: few
j_call: TRBJ1-5
cdr3_aa: CASSLDLQPQHF
cdr3_nt: TGTGCCAGCAGTCTAGACCTCCAGCCCCAGCATTTT